The 19 T cell receptor beta chains below come from one sample, sequenced in a study of blood T cell repertoires in COVID-19 (dated by TCRdb to 2019 to 2021). The protocol used for the library was the immunoSEQ multiplex PCR assay. The table was pulled from immuneACCESS by TCRdb, which kept in-frame rearrangements only. Such tables lose some clones; where checked, under half of the loss comes from unresolved V genes, and the rest has no known cause. The sample includes approximately 58,000 clones, with approximately 78% observed a single time. The ten biggest clones cover roughly 30% of the sample. The sequenced sample was peripheral blood. The receptors come from a man in his sixties with COVID-19, enrolled during active disease.

CDR3 residues: CASSPGQGVGVGTEAFF. The CDR3 nucleotides are TGTGCCAGCAGCCCGGGACAGGGGGTTGGTGTAGGCACTGAAGCTTTCTTT. The genes are TRBV9 and TRBJ1-1; TRBD1 matches at 11 bases. After removal of 4 bases from V and 4 bases from J, the junction contained 12 bases not matched to a gene. CDR3 length: 17 residues. Germline CDR1 SGDLS, CDR2 YYNGEE.

The chain is built from TRBV20-1 and TRBJ1-4; D ambiguous. The CDR3 spans 13 residues. V shed 3 bases and J shed 5 bases, with 10 bases lying between them. From germline, CDR1 is DFQATT and CDR2 SNEGSKA (reference sequence). CDR3 amino acids: CSASGVRNEKLFF. The CDR3 DNA reads as TGCAGTGCTAGTGGGGTGAGGAATGAAAAACTGTTTTTT.

The chain uses TRBV7-2 and TRBJ1-3; D is unresolved. CDR3 length: 17 amino acids. Trimming removed 2 bases at V and 0 bases at J, with 14 bases between. CDR1 is SGHTA, CDR2 FQGNSA, per germline. For the CDR3, the DNA is TGTGCCAGCAGCTTATCCCTCCCCGCCGGCTCTGGAAACACCATATATTTT. Translating gives CASSLSLPAGSGNTIYF.

This clone was seen at least ten times. The chain joins TRBV7-2 to TRBJ2-7; 7 positions agree with TRBD2. Germline V gives CDR1 SGHTA, CDR2 FQGNSA. The trim removed 5 bases at V and 6 bases at J, leaving 13 bases unmatched. The CDR3 is made up of 15 amino acids. The CDR3 sequence: CASSRLGSGASEQYF. Here the CDR3 DNA reads TGTGCCAGCAGCCGCCTGGGGAGCGGGGCCTCCGAGCAGTACTTC.

The genes are TRBV6-2 or TRBV6-3 and TRBJ1-1; possible D gene TRBD1, 6 bases. V gave up 5 bases and J gave up 6 bases, with 7 bases separating them. This CDR3 has 11 amino acids. CDR1 and CDR2 (germline): MNHEY, SVGEGT. CDR3 region: CASSHRAEAFF. For the CDR3, the DNA is TGTGCCAGCAGTCACAGGGCTGAAGCTTTCTTT.

V gene TRBV30 combines with J gene TRBJ2-7; a possible D gene is TRBD1 (6 bases). From germline, CDR1 is GTSNPN and CDR2 SVGIG (reference sequence). V was clipped by 2 bases and J by 6 bases, with 17 bases between them. The CDR3 has 14 residues. In DNA form, the CDR3 reads TGTGCCTGGAGTCAAGGTCACAGGGCTGGCGAGCAGTACTTC. It translates to CAWSQGHRAGEQYF.

V is TRBV7-9 and J is TRBJ2-1; D uncertain. Germline-derived CDR1 and CDR2 are SEHNR and FQNEAQ (reference sequence). The CDR3 extends over 16 amino acids. V was trimmed by 5 bases and J by 4 bases, leaving 18 bases between them. The CDR3 sequence: CASSQFITQAYNEQFF. The CDR3 DNA follows: TGTGCCAGCAGCCAATTTATCACCCAGGCATACAATGAGCAGTTCTTC.

V usage is TRBV11-1 and J usage is TRBJ2-5; 8 nucleotides line up with TRBD1. Germline lookup yields CDR1 SGHAT and CDR2 FQDESV (reference sequence). The CDR3 runs 15 residues. Unmatched junction bases numbered 6, after V lost 0 bases and J lost 6 bases. For the CDR3, the DNA is TGTGCCAGCAGCTTAGCGCAGGCAGGGGGCCAGACCCAGTACTTC. Its translation: CASSLAQAGGQTQYF. Looking up the rest from reference TRBV11-1 and TRBJ2-5 gives the full variable domain: EAEVAQSPRYKITEKSQAVAFWCDPISGHATLYWYRQILGQGPELLVQFQDESVVDDSQLPKDRFSAERLKGVDSTLKIQPAELGDSAMYLCASSLAQAGGQTQYFGPGTRLLVL.

The V and J genes are TRBV5-1 and TRBJ2-7, with a possible D match to TRBD2 (5 bases). V was pared by 1 base and J by 2 bases, with 10 bases between. The CDR3 consists of 14 residues. CDR1 is SGHRS, CDR2 YFSETQ, per germline. In nucleotides, the CDR3 is TGCGCCAGCAGCTTGAAAGGGAGCGCCTACGAGCAGTACTTC. It translates to CASSLKGSAYEQYF.

The V and J genes are TRBV19 and TRBJ2-3; 8 bases match TRBD1. Trimming cost V 7 bases and J 3 bases; bases outside gene matches: 3. CDR3 length: 13 amino acids. CDR1 LNHDA and CDR2 SQIVND come from the germline V gene (reference sequence). The CDR3 region is CASNRQGTDTQYF. In nucleotides, the CDR3 is TGTGCCAGTAACAGACAGGGGACAGATACGCAGTATTTT.

The chain carries TRBV30 and TRBJ1-5, with D possibly being TRBD1 (5 bases). Per the germline V gene, CDR1 is GTSNPN and CDR2 is SVGIG (reference sequence). The CDR3 extends over 15 amino acids. Trimming took 0 bases from V and 2 from J, leaving 11 bases between them. CDR3 coding DNA: TGTGCCTGGAGTGTAGGTTCGGGGGGCAATCAGCCCCAGCATTTT. This translates into CAWSVGSGGNQPQHF.

The chain is built from TRBV9 and TRBJ2-2; the match to TRBD2 covers 7 bases. Losses at the gene ends were 4 bases for V and 7 bases for J; bases not matched to a gene: 7. Germline CDR1 is SGDLS and CDR2 is YYNGEE. The CDR3 spans 14 residues. This CDR3 is CASSTQAGIGELFF. CDR3 in DNA: TGTGCCAGCAGCACGCAAGCGGGAATCGGGGAGCTGTTTTTT.

This clone occurred many times. V and J are TRBV10-3 and TRBJ1-3; D gene unclear. V was clipped by 3 bases and J by 4 bases, with 7 bases between them. The CDR3 extends over 13 amino acids. From germline, CDR1 is ENHRY and CDR2 SYGVKD. CDR3 sequence: CAISDLAGNTIYF. CDR3 coding DNA: TGTGCCATCAGTGATCTAGCCGGAAACACCATATATTTT.

The rearrangement links TRBV7-9 to TRBJ1-4; possibly TRBD1 for D (6 bases). The V end was cut by 3 bases, the J end by 5 bases, with 13 bases between. The CDR3 contains 15 residues. Germline CDR1 reads SEHNR; CDR2 reads FQNEAQ (reference sequence). The CDR3, as DNA: TGTGCCAGCAGCTTTCACAGGGATTTCAATGAAAAACTGTTTTTT. Amino acid sequence: CASSFHRDFNEKLFF.

The V gene is TRBV11-2, the J gene TRBJ1-4; possible D gene TRBD1, 5 bases. Germline CDR1 and CDR2: SGHAT and FQNNGV. The CDR3 runs 14 residues. With 3 bases removed from V and 6 bases from J, the gap between germline ends came to 11 bases. This CDR3 reads CASSFSGGYEKLFF. The CDR3 bases are TGTGCCAGCAGCTTCAGTGGGGGGTATGAAAAACTGTTTTTT.

The genes are TRBV7-9 and TRBJ1-1; D ambiguous. V was cut by 2 bases and J by 0 bases, with 10 bases left in between. The CDR3 contains 15 residues. Germline CDR1 reads SEHNR; CDR2 reads FQNEAQ (reference sequence). CDR3 DNA: TGTGCCAGCAGCTTATCTGGCACTATGAACACTGAAGCTTTCTTT. It yields the protein CASSLSGTMNTEAFF.

The chain has TRBV5-1 and TRBJ1-6; TRBD1 agrees at 8 bases. J gave up 6 bases and V 6 bases, and 8 bases lay outside the gene matches. CDR3 length equals 15 residues. The germline CDR1 and CDR2 sequences are SGHRS and YFSETQ. The chain's CDR3 is CASTLAGGSNSPLHF. The CDR3 region has the DNA TGCGCCAGCACGCTGGCAGGGGGCAGTAATTCACCCCTCCACTTT.

The V and J genes are TRBV3-1 (or the pseudogene TRBV3-2) and TRBJ2-5; 7 bases agree with TRBD1. This CDR3 has 14 amino acids. V was clipped by 3 bases and J by 4 bases; unmatched bases: 5. Germline V gives CDR1 LGHDT, CDR2 YNNKEL (reference sequence). This CDR3 is CASSQVTGVETQYF. CDR3 nucleotide sequence: TGTGCCAGCAGCCAGGTAACAGGGGTAGAGACCCAGTACTTC.

The gene calls are TRBV3-1 (or the pseudogene TRBV3-2) and TRBJ2-1; 9 bases are shared with TRBD2. The trim removed 2 bases at V and 3 bases at J, leaving 11 bases unmatched. Germline CDR1 LGHDT, CDR2 YNNKEL (reference sequence). The CDR3 is 18 amino acids. The DNA of the CDR3 is TGTGCCAGCAGCCAATCACCCCCGGGACTAGCTGTCTACAATGAGCAGTTCTTC. The encoded protein is CASSQSPPGLAVYNEQFF.